The clone carrying this T cell receptor delta chain came up many times. As yet, its antigen is unknown. Since a far larger clone is one base different, this is likely a read error. In the same sample, other DNA sequences code for this CDR3. These data originate in a study of γδ T cells in repeated Plasmodium falciparum infection. Study-wide findings and caveats: Compared with Australian children, Malian Vdelta2-negative repertoires seemed more clonal, less diverse, less shared.

Both TRG and TRD chains were sequenced from each sorted sample. TCRdb re-processed the multiplex PCR reads via CATT. The sample carries tens of thousands of delta-chain clones, roughly 1.9% recorded once. V lost 0 bases and J 2 bases, leaving 27 bases between the germline ends. The CDR3 loop spans 20 amino acids. Per the germline V gene, CDR1 is GEAIGNYY and CDR2 is EKD. Gammadelta T cells were flow-sorted from PBMC into Vgamma9/Vdelta2+ and Vdelta2-negative populations for bulk analysis. The sequence was collected from a pool of human donors (malaria-infected and uninfected, not separated). Sample: gamma-delta T cells from blood. The rearrangement joins TRDV2 to TRDJ1; the D gene is possibly TRDD3 (5 bases). No J gene is reported in TCRdb; it was inferred here by comparing the DNA with germline. The CDR3 protein is CACDTEEVRGYEGVTDKLIF. The CDR3 DNA sequence: TGTGCCTGTGACACCGAGGAAGTACGGGGGTACGAGGGGGTTACCGATAAACTCATCTTT.